One and the same sample provided the 31 T cell receptor beta chains below, sequenced in a study of CD8 T cells in Susac syndrome. Random hexamers primed reverse transcription of about 0.45 to 1 ug RNA. TCRdb analysed the immunoSEQ multiplex PCR reads with MiXCR anew, one entry per CDR3 protein. This sample carries approximately 100,000 distinct CDR3 sequences, around 90% of them seen once, and the ten largest clones take 0.14%. Specimen: CD4+ T cells from PBMCs. These receptors were collected from a human donor in good health.

This rearrangement joins TRBV4-2 to TRBJ2-1; D remains unclear. This CDR3 is built from 12 residues. Per the germline V gene, CDR1 is LGHNA and CDR2 is YNFKEQ. V was trimmed by 2 bases and J by 7 bases, leaving 6 bases between them. The CDR3 here is CASSQFRNEQFF. DNA of the CDR3: TGTGCCAGCAGCCAATTCCGGAATGAGCAGTTCTTC.

The chain combines TRBV5-1 with TRBJ2-7; TRBD1 aligns across 9 bases. This CDR3 contains 20 residues. The V gene end was trimmed by 4 bases and the J gene end by 0 bases; junction bases not matched to a gene: 20. Looked up from germline, CDR1 is SGHRS and CDR2 is YFSETQ. CDR3 loop: CASSRTNRGPQNSPSYEQYF. CDR3 DNA: TGCGCCAGCAGCCGGACGAACAGGGGGCCCCAGAACTCCCCCTCCTACGAGCAGTACTTC.

This clonotype has only one observation. V gene TRBV3-1 combines with J gene TRBJ2-1; D might be TRBD1 (5 bases). There are 14 residues in the CDR3. Per the germline V gene, CDR1 is LGHDT and CDR2 is YNNKEL (reference sequence). V dropped 5 bases and J dropped 2 bases, with 10 bases sitting between them. For the CDR3, the DNA is TGTGCCAGCAGCTCGGCGACAGCCTACAATGAGCAGTTCTTC. This gives the protein CASSSATAYNEQFF.

This clonotype was seen a handful of times. V gene TRBV4-2 combines with J gene TRBJ2-5, with TRBD2 identical over 9 bases. V dropped 0 bases and J dropped 5; count of bases not matched to a gene: 10. Germline lookup yields CDR1 LGHNA and CDR2 YNFKEQ. There are 17 residues in the CDR3. CDR3 bases: TGTGCCAGCAGCCAAGAAGGCGGCGGGGGGGCGGGTGAGACCCAGTACTTC. Protein product: CASSQEGGGGAGETQYF.

The genes are TRBV29-1 and TRBJ2-7; D is perhaps TRBD2 (6 bases). Germline V gene lookup returns CDR1 SQVTM and CDR2 ANQGSEA. V lost 0 bases, J lost 3 bases, and 15 bases lay in between. The CDR3 loop spans 15 amino acids. The DNA for the CDR3 is TGCAGCGTTGAAGATGTTAATAGCGGCCGCTACGAGCAGTACTTC. Translation gives CSVEDVNSGRYEQYF.

CDR3 in DNA: TGCAGTGCTAGAGCCGAAAAAGCTTACAGGGTCCAGCCCCAGCATTTT. This codes for CSARAEKAYRVQPQHF. The rearrangement joins TRBV20-1 to TRBJ1-5, with D perhaps TRBD1 (6 bases). From germline, CDR1 is DFQATT and CDR2 SNEGSKA (reference sequence). The CDR3 has 16 amino acids. Between the trimmed V and J ends, which lost 1 base and 7 bases, there was a span of 20 bases.

This rearrangement joins TRBV29-1 to TRBJ1-1; D remains ambiguous. The germline V and J ends were trimmed by 3 bases and 4 bases, with 0 bases remaining between them. Germline values: CDR1 SQVTM, CDR2 ANQGSEA. The CDR3 loop spans 9 amino acids. CDR3 nucleotides: TGCAGCGTTGACACTGAAGCTTTCTTT. Translated: CSVDTEAFF.

The V gene is TRBV24-1, the J gene TRBJ1-5, with D maybe TRBD1 (6 bases). The CDR3 sequence is 14 residues long. The germline CDR1 and CDR2 sequences are KGHDR and SFDVKD. V lost 4 bases to trimming and J lost 9 bases, with 15 bases between them. The CDR3 region has the DNA TGTGCCACCAGTGAAAGGGGGGCGGCTGGGCCCCAGCATTTT. This encodes CATSERGAAGPQHF.

A word on this clonotype: It is unclear where the CDR3 begins or ends on the DNA, so no DNA is shown, and the CDR3 is as TCRdb lists it. The chain employs TRBV9 and TRBJ1-2; TRBD1 is the table's D call, not checked against the DNA. Per the germline V gene, CDR1 is SGDLS and CDR2 is YYNGEE. The length of the CDR3 is 12 amino acids, counting both ends. The CDR3 sequence is CASSVAEGASTF.

V gene TRBV14 combines with J gene TRBJ2-5; 8 nucleotides match TRBD2. CDR1 is SGHDN, CDR2 FVKESK, per germline. CDR3 length equals 15 residues. V lost 4 bases and J lost 5; bases outside the gene matches: 9. CDR3 DNA sequence: TGTGCCAGCAGCCTTGTAGCGGGAACTGGGGAGACCCAGTACTTC. Its translation is CASSLVAGTGETQYF.

V is TRBV6-2 or TRBV6-3 and J is TRBJ2-1; 11 bases are shared with TRBD2. V dropped 5 bases and J dropped 7; count of bases not matched to a gene: 7. CDR3 length: 15 residues. The germline V gene has CDR1 MNHEY and CDR2 SVGEGT. CDR3 residues: CASSQPSGGPNEQFF. The CDR3, as DNA: TGTGCCAGCAGTCAACCTAGCGGGGGGCCGAATGAGCAGTTCTTC.

The chain has TRBV9 and TRBJ2-1, with TRBD2 matching over 10 bases. Germline V CDR1 and CDR2: SGDLS, YYNGEE. This CDR3 has 15 amino acids. Trimming cost V 3 bases and J 9 bases; bases outside gene matches: 9. Here the CDR3 reads CASSAGTSDSGEQFF. The DNA of the CDR3 is TGTGCCAGCAGCGCAGGGACTAGCGATTCGGGTGAGCAGTTCTTC.

V usage is TRBV27 and J usage is TRBJ2-3; D unresolved. The CDR3 is 13 residues long. Germline CDR1 and CDR2: MNHEY and SMNVEV (reference sequence). V lost 9 bases and J 1 base, leaving 11 bases between the germline ends. The CDR3 DNA reads as TGTGCCAGTACACGTGGACGCACAGATACGCAGTATTTT. It is translated as CASTRGRTDTQYF.

The rearrangement joins TRBV7-9 to TRBJ2-3; the D is unclear. The CDR3 runs to 14 residues. CDR1 is SEHNR, CDR2 FQNEAQ, per germline (reference sequence). Trimming took off 2 bases at V and 5 bases at J, with 11 bases between the two ends. CDR3 nucleotide sequence: TGTGCCAGCAGCTTAAGTGGGTTCAGAGATACGCAGTATTTT. This codes for CASSLSGFRDTQYF.

This clonotype came up a few times. The chain has TRBV7-2 and TRBJ1-5; D unclear. Germline V CDR1 and CDR2: SGHTA, FQGNSA. The CDR3 extends over 14 amino acids. V lost 5 bases and J lost 1, with 9 bases in between. CDR3 sequence reads: CASSPLGSNQPQHF. The CDR3 DNA follows: TGTGCCAGCAGCCCTTTAGGGAGCAATCAGCCCCAGCATTTT.

This chain links TRBV19 with TRBJ2-5; 9 nucleotides align to TRBD2. Germline CDR1 reads LNHDA; CDR2 reads SQIVND (reference sequence). This CDR3 has 17 residues. The V and J ends lost 3 bases and 5 bases, in that order; junction bases with no gene match: 13. The CDR3 loop is CASSILRAGGSRETQYF. The DNA of the CDR3 is TGTGCCAGTAGTATTCTCCGAGCGGGAGGTTCGCGGGAGACCCAGTACTTC. Full variable domain (rest looked up from reference TRBV19 and TRBJ2-5): DGGITQSPKYLFRKEGQNVTLSCEQNLNHDAMYWYRQDPGQGLRLIYYSQIVNDFQKGDIAEGYSVSREKKESFPLTVTSAQKNPTAFYLCASSILRAGGSRETQYFGPGTRLLVL.

This clonotype came up once. This chain uses TRBV2 with TRBJ2-1; 8 nucleotides align to TRBD2. V trimming: 4 bases; J trimming: 7 bases; junction bases outside the gene matches: 12. The CDR3 has 16 residues. Germline CDR1 and CDR2: SNHLY and FYNNEI. CDR3 DNA sequence: TGTGCCAGCAGTGGGTTCAGCGGGAGTATTTGGAATGAGCAGTTCTTC. Translation gives CASSGFSGSIWNEQFF.

The chain is built from TRBV6-5 and TRBJ2-2; D may correspond to TRBD1 or TRBD2 (6 bases each). This CDR3 has 15 residues. Trimming took 5 bases from V and 4 from J, leaving 14 bases between them. Germline CDR1 reads MNHEY; CDR2 reads SVGAGI. As DNA, the CDR3 is TGTGCCAGCAGTGGCTCGGGGGCCGGCACCGGGGAGCTGTTTTTT. Translated: CASSGSGAGTGELFF.

The chain uses TRBV30 and TRBJ1-6; D not certain. CDR1 GTSNPN and CDR2 SVGIG come from the germline V gene (reference sequence). The CDR3 contains 13 residues. Trimming cost V 4 bases and J 4 bases, with 8 bases left between them. The CDR3 region has the DNA TGTGCCTGGACAGCAGTTTATAATTCACCCCTCCACTTT. This translates into CAWTAVYNSPLHF.

This chain links TRBV25-1 with TRBJ2-7, with 8 bases aligning to TRBD1. Germline CDR1 reads MGHDK; CDR2 reads SYGVNS. V gave up 3 bases and J gave up 7 bases; unmatched junction bases: 14. The CDR3 is 16 residues long. CDR3 loop: CASSDANIQGASEQYF. The CDR3 DNA reads as TGTGCCAGCAGTGACGCGAACATTCAGGGGGCGAGTGAGCAGTACTTC.

The chain uses TRBV5-4 and TRBJ2-6; D not certain. The CDR3 has 14 residues. V lost 4 bases and J lost 2, with 7 bases in between. Looked up from germline, CDR1 is SGHNT and CDR2 is YYREEE (reference sequence). The CDR3 nucleotides read TGTGCCAGCAGCCTCCACACTGGGGCCAACGTCCTGACTTTC. Translated: CASSLHTGANVLTF.

This clonotype was detected once. The V and J genes are TRBV20-1 and TRBJ1-5; TRBD1 is a possible D gene (6 bases). The CDR3 runs to 14 residues. V lost 5 bases and J 4 bases, leaving 15 bases between the germline ends. Germline V lookup: CDR1 DFQATT, CDR2 SNEGSKA (reference sequence). CDR3 residues: CSAQQPQGNQPQHF. CDR3 coding DNA: TGCAGTGCTCAACAGCCCCAGGGGAATCAGCCCCAGCATTTT.

The rearrangement links TRBV13 to TRBJ2-7; 7 bases are shared with TRBD2. The germline V gene encodes CDR1 PRHDT and CDR2 FYEKMQ (reference sequence). The CDR3 has 15 residues. With 5 bases clipped from V and 6 bases from J, the junction kept 13 bases outside the gene matches. In nucleotides, the CDR3 is TGTGCCAGCAGCGGGGGGGGTAGGGTTGGGACCGAGCAGTACTTC. It translates to CASSGGGRVGTEQYF.

The chain links TRBV5-4 to TRBJ2-3, with D possibly being TRBD1 or TRBD2 (5 bases each). Trimming took off 1 base at V and 2 bases at J, with 14 bases between the two ends. Germline loops: CDR1 SGHNT, CDR2 YYREEE (reference sequence). The CDR3 runs to 16 residues. The CDR3 spells CASSLTGAAITDTQYF. DNA of the CDR3: TGTGCCAGCAGCTTGACCGGGGCAGCGATCACAGATACGCAGTATTTT.

This clonotype was detected only once. This CDR3 is CASRDGLAVTDTQYF. Written as DNA, the CDR3 is TGTGCCAGCAGGGATGGACTAGCGGTCACAGATACGCAGTATTTT. The chain joins TRBV2 to TRBJ2-3; 10 bases map to TRBD2. The CDR3 is made up of 15 amino acids. Per the germline V gene, CDR1 is SNHLY and CDR2 is FYNNEI. V gave up 6 bases and J gave up 2 bases; unmatched junction bases: 5.

The V and J genes are TRBV20-1 and TRBJ2-7; D gene uncertain. The CDR3 covers 14 residues. Per the germline V gene, CDR1 is DFQATT and CDR2 is SNEGSKA (reference sequence). The V end lost 1 base, the J end lost 3 bases, and 13 bases lay between the germline ends. CDR3 region: CSARVRKGIYEQYF. The CDR3, as DNA: TGCAGTGCTAGAGTTCGCAAAGGGATCTACGAGCAGTACTTC.

The chain employs TRBV12-3 or TRBV12-4 and TRBJ1-5, with 7 bases identical to TRBD1. This CDR3 has 14 amino acids. V lost 7 bases, J lost 2 bases, and 5 bases stayed unmatched. CDR3 in amino acids: CASMKGAGNQPQHF. In nucleotides, the CDR3 is TGTGCCAGCATGAAGGGGGCCGGCAATCAGCCCCAGCATTTT.

This chain links TRBV6-4 with TRBJ1-5, with a weak D call TRBD1 (5 bases). The CDR3 runs to 14 residues. The ends were cut back, 3 bases at V and 7 bases at J, with 13 bases in the middle. CDR1 is MRHNA and CDR2 is SNTAGT in the germline V gene. The CDR3 coding sequence is TGTGCCAGCAGTGAATCGGGGGTCGGCCAGCCCCAGCATTTT. The encoded protein is CASSESGVGQPQHF.

The V call is TRBV29-1, the J call TRBJ2-1; 8 nucleotides agree with TRBD1. V gave up 3 bases and J gave up 6 bases; unmatched junction bases: 10. CDR1 is SQVTM and CDR2 is ANQGSEA in the germline V gene. The CDR3 loop spans 15 amino acids. CDR3 loop: CSVEFGRGPGNEQFF. CDR3 nucleotide sequence: TGCAGCGTTGAGTTTGGCAGGGGGCCTGGCAATGAGCAGTTCTTC.

The J gene is TRBJ2-1, the V gene TRBV7-9; 8 nucleotides match TRBD2. The CDR3 spans 15 residues. Losses at the gene ends were 7 bases for V and 4 bases for J; bases not matched to a gene: 9. CDR1 SEHNR and CDR2 FQNEAQ come from the germline V gene (reference sequence). In nucleotides, the CDR3 is TGTGCCAGCAACAGAGCGGGAGCACGGTACAATGAGCAGTTCTTC. Its protein product is CASNRAGARYNEQFF.

The CDR3 reads CSATQLAGGTDTQYF. For the CDR3, the DNA is TGCAGTGCTACACAACTAGCGGGAGGCACAGATACGCAGTATTTT. V gene TRBV20-1 combines with J gene TRBJ2-3, with 11 bases lining up with TRBD2. This CDR3 spans 15 amino acids. V was pared by 4 bases and J by 1 base, with 4 bases of the junction left unmatched. Germline assignment: CDR1 DFQATT and CDR2 SNEGSKA (reference sequence).